This record covers a single T cell receptor (beta chain). Its antigen remains unidentified. This sample stems from a study of cytomegalovirus exposure and HLA in healthy donors. Study results and limitations: Presence/absence analysis assumed near-uniform sequencing depth across donors.

This CDR3 region has 14 residues. V was trimmed by 2 bases and J by 6 bases, leaving 11 bases between them. The V gene's germline CDR1 is SGHTA and CDR2 FQGTGA. The primer mix had 60 Vbeta and 13 Jbeta primers. TCRdb's table, derived via immunoSEQ multiplex PCR, lists solely in-frame clones and lacks some. The data hold around 100,000 clones, with 74% observed a single time. The receptor was isolated from a man aged 25-45 years in good health and CMV-seropositive. The chain carries TRBV7-3 and TRBJ2-1; a weak D match, TRBD1 (5 bases). Specimen: PBMCs. The CDR3 spells CASSLDAGFNEQFF. The CDR3 coding sequence is TGTGCCAGCAGCTTAGACGCAGGGTTCAATGAGCAGTTCTTC.